This T cell receptor beta chain appears in the sequencing data of a study of blood T cell repertoires in COVID-19. The wider study: Some COVID-19 samples were acute and others convalescent; all came from the United States, Italy and Spain.

Source study methods: Amplification with reference gene primers provided the estimates of nucleated cell counts. TCRdb's copy holds only in-frame clones and misses some; the assay was immunoSEQ multiplex PCR. The V and J calls and clone size are taken from that table; D and trimming were inferred from the DNA. The sample shows fewer than 130,000 clones, more than 60% of them seen only once. This CDR3 spans 14 amino acids. CDR1 SNHLY and CDR2 FYNNEI come from the germline V gene. The V gene lost 3 bases and the J gene lost 6 bases, with 9 bases spanning the gap. V is TRBV2 and J is TRBJ1-6, with D uncertain. The sequence was collected from a man between 65 and 85 years old with active or convalescent COVID-19. The material sequenced was peripheral blood. CDR3 residues: CASSDGLLNSPLHF. Here the CDR3 DNA reads TGTGCCAGCAGTGATGGACTTCTTAATTCACCCCTCCACTTT.